A single sample gave rise to the 13 T cell receptor beta chains below, sequenced in a study of cytomegalovirus exposure and HLA in healthy donors. The PCR contained 60 Vbeta and 13 Jbeta primers. Assay: immunoSEQ multiplex PCR; the TCRdb copy retains only in-frame clones and omits some. The table includes about 150,000 clones, roughly 70% detected once. Sequencing was performed on PBMCs. Every receptor here comes from a man aged 60-69 years in good health and CMV-seronegative.

In this sample, this clone turned up a few times. This chain connects TRBV19 to TRBJ2-6; 13 bases are shared with TRBD2. From germline, CDR1 is LNHDA and CDR2 SQIVND (reference sequence). J lost 0 bases, V lost 5 bases, and 16 bases had no gene match. This CDR3 has 22 residues. The chain's CDR3 is CASSPRKMGLAGPSSGANVLTF. In nucleotides, the CDR3 is TGTGCCAGTAGTCCCCGAAAGATGGGACTAGCGGGACCAAGCTCTGGGGCCAACGTCCTGACTTTC.

This chain joins TRBV9 and TRBJ2-5, with TRBD2 identical over 11 bases. This CDR3 is 17 amino acids long. Trimming cost V 4 bases and J 0 bases; bases outside gene matches: 8. Germline V gene sequence: CDR1 SGDLS, CDR2 YYNGEE. CDR3 sequence (DNA): TGTGCCAGCAGCCCCGGGGTAGCGGGAGGGAACCAAGAGACCCAGTACTTC. It yields the protein CASSPGVAGGNQETQYF.

This clone was counted a few times. This sequence joins TRBV19 and TRBJ1-1; 7 bases line up with TRBD1. The CDR3 spans 14 residues. The junction had 6 bases not matched to a gene; V was cut back by 5 bases and J by 3 bases. CDR1 and CDR2 (germline): LNHDA, SQIVND (reference sequence). The CDR3 bases are TGTGCCAGTAGTGTCCGACAGGGTGACACTGAAGCTTTCTTT. Protein sequence: CASSVRQGDTEAFF.

V is TRBV7-7 and J is TRBJ2-3; D unclear. The CDR3 runs to 14 residues. Germline values: CDR1 SSHAT, CDR2 FNYEAQ (reference sequence). The V end was cut by 2 bases, the J end by 4 bases, with 10 bases between. The CDR3 coding sequence is TGTGCCAGCAGCTTAAGCCAGGCTGCAGATACGCAGTATTTT. Residues: CASSLSQAADTQYF.

This sequence joins TRBV10-1 and TRBJ2-2; unclear D gene. Germline V gene data show CDR1 as WNHNN and CDR2 as SYGVQD (reference sequence). With 4 bases removed from V and 2 bases from J, the gap between germline ends came to 5 bases. The CDR3 has 13 residues. CDR3 in DNA: TGCGCCAGCAGTGGACACAACACCGGGGAGCTGTTTTTT. Its protein product is CASSGHNTGELFF.

The rearrangement uses TRBV5-1 and TRBJ2-2; TRBD1 matches 7 bases. Germline V gene lookup returns CDR1 SGHRS and CDR2 YFSETQ. The J segment lost 0 bases and the V segment lost 0 bases, leaving 2 bases of the junction unmatched. CDR3 length equals 16 residues. CDR3 sequence reads: CASSLDQGANTGELFF. DNA of the CDR3: TGCGCCAGCAGCTTGGACCAGGGGGCGAACACCGGGGAGCTGTTTTTT.

This clone was recorded only once. J is TRBJ2-2 and V is TRBV28; D is undetermined. V was trimmed by 1 base and J by 6 bases, leaving 9 bases between them. The CDR3 totals 14 residues. Germline values: CDR1 MDHEN, CDR2 SYDVKM. CDR3 DNA sequence: TGTGCCAGCAGTTTATCCCCCCGTCCCGGGGAGCTGTTTTTT. It specifies CASSLSPRPGELFF.

The rearrangement joins TRBV19 to TRBJ2-2; the D gene is possibly TRBD2 (6 bases). The germline V and J ends were trimmed by 5 bases and 7 bases, with 11 bases remaining between them. The germline CDR1 and CDR2 sequences are LNHDA and SQIVND (reference sequence). The CDR3 spans 13 residues. CDR3 in amino acids: CASSALGGGELFF. Here the CDR3 DNA reads TGTGCCAGTAGTGCCCTCGGGGGCGGGGAGCTGTTTTTT.

This clone was seen a handful of times. V and J are TRBV5-4 and TRBJ1-2; 7 nucleotides agree with TRBD1. CDR3 length: 12 amino acids. Unmatched junction bases numbered 2, after V lost 3 bases and J lost 6 bases. Germline loops: CDR1 SGHNT, CDR2 YYREEE (reference sequence). CDR3 coding DNA: TGTGCCAGCAGCTCCGACAGGGATGGCTACACCTTC. This encodes CASSSDRDGYTF.

This clone was seen only a few times. The rearrangement links TRBV27 to TRBJ1-1; D perhaps matches TRBD1 (5 bases). V lost 3 bases to trimming and J lost 0 bases, with 8 bases between them. Germline lookup yields CDR1 MNHEY and CDR2 SMNVEV (reference sequence). The CDR3 covers 14 residues. Here the CDR3 DNA reads TGTGCCAGCAGTTTGACAGACATGAACACTGAAGCTTTCTTT. As protein: CASSLTDMNTEAFF.

This chain joins TRBV7-9 and TRBJ2-7; 11 bases fit TRBD2. The CDR3 has 14 amino acids. Germline CDR1 reads SEHNR; CDR2 reads FQNEAQ (reference sequence). V dropped 5 bases and J dropped 5; count of bases not matched to a gene: 5. The CDR3 reads CASSLLAGVNEQYF. CDR3 in DNA: TGTGCCAGCAGCCTACTAGCGGGAGTCAACGAGCAGTACTTC.

The chain has TRBV5-1 and TRBJ1-1; no reliable D call. This CDR3 is 13 amino acids long. The germline V and J ends were trimmed by 0 bases and 5 bases, with 8 bases remaining between them. Germline assignment: CDR1 SGHRS and CDR2 YFSETQ. The CDR3 reads CASSLDPSTEAFF. The DNA for the CDR3 is TGCGCCAGCAGCTTGGATCCGAGTACTGAAGCTTTCTTT.

J is TRBJ2-2 and V is TRBV18; 7 bases agree with TRBD1. This CDR3 spans 15 amino acids. Unmatched junction bases numbered 8, after V lost 8 bases and J lost 2 bases. Germline V gene lookup returns CDR1 KGHSH and CDR2 LQKENI. DNA of the CDR3: TGTGCCAGCACCCCGGGACAGTCAAACACCGGGGAGCTGTTTTTT. Amino acids: CASTPGQSNTGELFF.